The entry below describes one T cell receptor beta chain. This clonotype was observed a handful of times. Its target antigen remains unknown. No qualities accompany the bases; no much larger clone lies one base away. Libraries were built with 5' RACE. The sample was run on an Illumina HiSeq 2500. A second PCR of roughly 7 to 12 cycles was run with a J-beta primer mix and a sample-barcoded 5' primer. Each TCR beta cDNA molecule received a unique molecular identifier from a template-switch 5' adaptor carrying 12 random nucleotides. Each sample yielded at least 2.5 million CDR3-containing paired-end reads. First-strand cDNA synthesis was performed from all RNA using the Mint cDNA synthesis kit, with priming by a TRBC-specific oligonucleotide. All cDNA was treated with uracil-DNA glycosylase and then went through a first 18-cycle PCR with the universal primers M1SS and BC2_uni_R. The source study handled its data this way. For normalization, 1 million high-quality reads, each with a distinct molecular identifier, were randomly selected from each sample. Reads sharing molecular identifiers were discarded rather than binned into consensus sequences. MiTCR, with a Q25 quality threshold and the strictest error-elimination algorithm, was used for CDR3 identification, clonotype clustering and error correction. Lower-bound total TCR beta diversity was estimated with a nonparametric unseen species model using Euler transformation. Using fastp at Q25 and MiXCR, TCRdb reprocessed the public reads and kept productive beta chains. Each CDR3 protein appears once, grouped with its most common genes and DNA. TCRdb's processing, not the authors', yielded these V and J calls. The sample table holds hundreds of thousands of distinct CDR3 sequences, of which approximately 49% were seen once. The top ten hold roughly a third of the sample.

V is clipped by 1 base and J by 4 bases, and the sequence between their germline boundaries is 7 bases long. The CDR3, from cysteine to phenylalanine, totals 13 residues. Only CDR3 DNA is held: 39 bases, read in frame from base 1. The data stem from a study of blood T cells in healthy people across ages (dated by TCRdb to about 2015). In terms of the full investigation: Template switching captured roughly one uniquely barcoded TCR beta cDNA molecule per two T cells in model experiments. The study measured age-related changes in TCR beta repertoire diversity using deep sequencing normalized with unique cDNA molecular identifiers. The donors were divided into four age groups: young (average about 16 years), middle-aged (about 39), aged (around 59) and long-lived (around 87). To avoid experimental bias, donors of different ages were distributed randomly across sequencing lanes. For two donors (one aged 18 to 30 and one aged 80 or older), the study analyzed two additional independent replicas of 1 million unique cDNA reads from the same blood draw.

Donors were 30 to 45 systemically healthy Caucasian individuals from Russia aged roughly 6 to 90 years. Each donor gave around 9.9 milliliters of peripheral blood, collected into EDTA-treated Vacutainer tubes. Ficoll-Paque density-gradient centrifugation was used to isolate PBMCs, with at least 6 million per sample. Trizol reagent was used to extract total RNA from PBMCs, with at least 5.5 micrograms per sample. For every donor, flow cytometry on a PBMC aliquot measured the percentage of naive CD45RAhigh/CD27high T cells. Results the study describes overall, beyond this receptor: As age increased, observed TCR beta diversity per million T cells dropped in a roughly linear way, and a significant reduction was already evident by age 40. Conclusive comparison of naive and antigen-experienced compartments was prevented by the profiling of bulk unsorted PBMCs. Compared with the aged group, more naive CD4+ T cells, fewer expanded clones and increased TCR diversity were shown by the long-lived group, suggesting age selection. Because donor CMV infection status was unknown, age-related changes in expanded clonotypes were potentially confounded. Estimates of total diversity from one million sequenced T cells were regarded as lower bounds and underestimates. There was a strong correlation between observed TCR beta diversity and the percentage of naive T cells measured by flow cytometry.

Recombination linked TRBV12-3 or TRBV12-4 to TRBJ2-5; TRBD1 is a possible D gene, resting on 5 matching bases. This TCR came from a woman aged 60-70 years in good health. What was sequenced was blood. The base sequence is TGTGCCAGCAGTTTAGGACAGATAGAGACCCAGTACTTC. It encodes CASSLGQIETQYF.